This T cell receptor beta chain was recovered during a study of blood T cell repertoires in COVID-19. Original handling: Reference gene primer amplification gave estimated nucleated cell counts. Some clones are missing from TCRdb's copy, which holds only in-frame ones; the method was immunoSEQ multiplex PCR. V and J calls plus clone size are reproduced from that table; the DNA served to infer D and trimming. The sample records over 70,000 clones, 78% being singletons. Between the trimmed V and J ends, which lost 3 bases and 3 bases, there was a span of 17 bases. Germline-derived CDR1 and CDR2 are MDHEN and SYDVKM. CDR3 size: 16 residues. Seattle cases were enrolled at active infection and followed longitudinally.

This clonotype originated in a man between 65 and 85 years old with COVID-19, enrolled during active disease. The specimen sequenced was peripheral blood. The chain joins TRBV28 to TRBJ1-1, with a weak D call TRBD1 (5 bases). Here the CDR3 DNA reads TGTGCCAGCAGTTTTTACCCTCAGGGCAGTCACACTGAAGCTTTCTTT. Amino acid sequence: CASSFYPQGSHTEAFF. Full variable domain (outside the CDR3, taken from reference TRBV28 and TRBJ1-1): DVKVTQSSRYLVKRTGEKVFLECVQDMDHENMFWYRQDPGLGLRLIYFSYDVKMKEKGDIPEGYSVSREKKERFSLILESASTNQTSMYLCASSFYPQGSHTEAFFGQGTRLTVV.